These 19 T cell receptor beta chains share one sample of origin, sequenced in a study of long-term antiretroviral therapy in people with HIV. At survey level, the immunoSEQ assay was run in its v3.0 version. Data came from immunoSEQ multiplex PCR; TCRdb stores just in-frame clones and leaves some out. The sample contains 20,000 to 30,000 clones, 65% to 80% of which appear only once. The starting material was unsorted PBMCs, obtained 1.2 years after starting antiretroviral therapy. The receptor source for this set is a woman aged 40 to 49 with HIV.

The rearrangement joins TRBV5-5 to TRBJ2-7; TRBD1 matches 7 bases. The CDR3 sequence is 15 residues long. J gave up 5 bases and V 0 bases, and 8 bases lay outside the gene matches. CDR1 is SGHKS, CDR2 YYEKEE, per germline (reference sequence). This CDR3 reads CASSLAATGYHEQYF. The CDR3 DNA reads TGTGCCAGCAGCTTGGCCGCGACAGGGTATCACGAGCAGTACTTC.

CDR3 residues: CASSPYLGEYEQFF. Here the CDR3 DNA reads TGTGCCAGCAGCCCCTATTTGGGAGAGTATGAGCAGTTCTTC. V and J are TRBV7-9 and TRBJ2-1; D might be TRBD2 (5 bases). Trimming removed 5 bases at V and 8 bases at J, with 16 bases between. The CDR3 extends over 14 amino acids. The V gene's germline CDR1 is SEHNR and CDR2 FQNEAQ (reference sequence).

J is TRBJ2-3 and V is TRBV5-4; 7 positions agree with TRBD2. Per germline, CDR1 SGHNT and CDR2 YYREEE (reference sequence). The ends lost 4 bases at V and 0 bases at J; junction bases unmatched: 5. The CDR3 spans 15 residues. CDR3 DNA: TGTGCCAGCAGCAGGGAGCGGGATAGCACAGATACGCAGTATTTT. Translation gives CASSRERDSTDTQYF.

This clone was observed a handful of times. The CDR3 region is CASSEHYEQYF. In DNA form, the CDR3 reads TGTGCCAGCAGTGAGCACTACGAGCAGTACTTC. The chain is built from TRBV6-1 and TRBJ2-7, with D hard to call. Germline CDR1 MNHNS, CDR2 SASEGT. The CDR3 contains 11 residues. Trimming stripped 3 bases from V and 3 bases from J, with 3 bases between.

This clone was seen once. The J gene is TRBJ1-2, the V gene TRBV29-1; the D gene is possibly TRBD1 (5 bases). CDR3 length equals 13 residues. V was cut by 2 bases and J by 6 bases, with 13 bases left in between. Germline values: CDR1 SQVTM, CDR2 ANQGSEA. For the CDR3, the DNA is TGCAGCGTTGAACGGGCAGGGAGGGATGGCTACACCTTC. It translates to CSVERAGRDGYTF.

This chain joins TRBV5-6 and TRBJ2-1, with TRBD2 as a possible D gene (5 bases). Per germline, CDR1 SGHDT and CDR2 YYEEEE. The CDR3 totals 14 residues. The V end was cut by 4 bases, the J end by 2 bases, with 10 bases between. Written as DNA, the CDR3 is TGTGCCAGCAGCCTCATCGGGGCCTACAATGAGCAGTTCTTC. This sequence encodes CASSLIGAYNEQFF.

V and J are TRBV5-4 and TRBJ2-1; 9 bases align to TRBD2. Germline V gives CDR1 SGHNT, CDR2 YYREEE (reference sequence). V lost 0 bases, J lost 4 bases, and 5 bases stayed unmatched. This CDR3 has 16 residues. The CDR3 protein is CASSLDIAGVYNEQFF. Written as DNA, the CDR3 is TGTGCCAGCAGCTTGGATATAGCGGGAGTATACAATGAGCAGTTCTTC.

This chain connects TRBV27 to TRBJ1-1, with 7 bases fitting TRBD1. Germline values: CDR1 MNHEY, CDR2 SMNVEV (reference sequence). This CDR3 has 14 amino acids. The V and J ends lost 5 bases and 5 bases, in that order; junction bases with no gene match: 8. CDR3 sequence reads: CASSNPTGRTEAFF. The CDR3 DNA is TGTGCCAGCAGTAACCCGACAGGGAGGACTGAAGCTTTCTTT.

J is TRBJ2-3 and V is TRBV7-9, with TRBD1 matching over 9 bases. The CDR3 is made up of 16 amino acids. With V trimmed by 4 bases and J by 5 bases, 10 bases remained unmatched. Per germline, CDR1 SEHNR and CDR2 FQNEAQ (reference sequence). In nucleotides, the CDR3 is TGTGCCAGCAGCTCGAATAGGGACAGGGATCTAGATACGCAGTATTTT. Its translation: CASSSNRDRDLDTQYF.

The chain employs TRBV7-2 and TRBJ2-7; D might be TRBD1 (6 bases). This CDR3 has 16 residues. Looked up from germline, CDR1 is SGHTA and CDR2 is FQGNSA. V was cut by 5 bases and J by 6 bases, with 23 bases left in between. This CDR3 is CASSTRPPGEGVEQYF. DNA for the CDR3: TGTGCCAGCAGCACACGCCCTCCGGGTGAGGGGGTCGAGCAGTACTTC.

The J gene is TRBJ2-1, the V gene TRBV5-1; 7 bases fit TRBD1. The length of the CDR3 is 15 residues. Trimming at V came to 0 bases and at J to 6 bases, leaving 6 bases not matched to a gene. The V gene's germline CDR1 is SGHRS and CDR2 YFSETQ. In DNA, the CDR3 is TGCGCCAGCAGCTTGGCTACCGGGACAGTCAATGAGCAGTTCTTC. It encodes CASSLATGTVNEQFF. Full variable domain (rest looked up from reference TRBV5-1 and TRBJ2-1): KAGVTQTPRYLIKTRGQQVTLSCSPISGHRSVSWYQQTPGQGLQFLFEYFSETQRNKGNFPGRFSGRQFSNSRSEMNVSTLELGDSALYLCASSLATGTVNEQFFGPGTRLTVL.

This clone occurred a few times. The chain uses TRBV5-6 and TRBJ2-7; a possible D gene is TRBD2 (5 bases). The CDR3 is made up of 14 amino acids. Germline V lookup: CDR1 SGHDT, CDR2 YYEEEE. With 7 bases removed from V and 3 bases from J, the gap between germline ends came to 17 bases. CDR3 amino acids: CASHSFGGYYEQYF. CDR3 nucleotide sequence: TGTGCCAGCCATAGCTTCGGCGGGTACTACGAGCAGTACTTC.

This clone showed up just a few times. The chain employs TRBV25-1 and TRBJ2-2, with unresolved D. Germline lookup yields CDR1 MGHDK and CDR2 SYGVNS. Trimming stripped 1 base from V and 2 bases from J, with 5 bases between. This CDR3 spans 14 amino acids. DNA for the CDR3: TGTGCCAGCAGTGAATTATCTAACACCGGGGAGCTGTTTTTT. Translation: CASSELSNTGELFF.

The V gene is TRBV7-2, the J gene TRBJ1-6; TRBD1 matches 7 bases. The CDR3 sequence is 14 residues long. Unmatched junction bases numbered 3, after V lost 4 bases and J lost 6 bases. The germline V gene encodes CDR1 SGHTA and CDR2 FQGNSA. The CDR3 sequence: CASSSGTANSPLHF. DNA of the CDR3: TGTGCCAGCAGCTCCGGGACAGCTAATTCACCCCTCCACTTT.

The V gene is TRBV18, the J gene TRBJ2-5; TRBD1 might be the D (5 bases). The CDR3 is made up of 12 amino acids. Germline assignment: CDR1 KGHSH and CDR2 LQKENI. V was pared by 3 bases and J by 5 bases, with 7 bases between. Here the CDR3 DNA reads TGTGCCAGCTCACCCAGGGCTGAGACCCAGTACTTC. Amino acids: CASSPRAETQYF.

The rearrangement links TRBV6-6 to TRBJ2-7; unclear D gene. The CDR3 consists of 12 residues. CDR1 MNHNY and CDR2 SVGAGI come from the germline V gene (reference sequence). Trimming stripped 5 bases from V and 2 bases from J, with 7 bases between. The CDR3 region has the DNA TGTGCCAGCAGTCTCCAAACCTACGAGCAGTACTTC. This gives the protein CASSLQTYEQYF.

This clone appeared a single time. The rearrangement links TRBV19 to TRBJ1-1, with D maybe TRBD1 (5 bases). V was trimmed by 8 bases and J by 6 bases, leaving 28 bases between them. CDR1 is LNHDA and CDR2 is SQIVND in the germline V gene (reference sequence). The CDR3 runs to 17 residues. CDR3 loop: CASGGSHVDLKAPEAFF. CDR3 sequence (DNA): TGTGCCAGTGGGGGGTCGCATGTAGATCTGAAGGCCCCTGAAGCTTTCTTT.

This chain connects TRBV5-1 to TRBJ2-1; 14 bases agree with TRBD2. Germline V lookup: CDR1 SGHRS, CDR2 YFSETQ. The CDR3 loop spans 15 amino acids. V was clipped by 4 bases and J by 8 bases; unmatched bases: 5. The CDR3 loop is CASSQRLAGGHEQFF. The DNA of the CDR3 is TGCGCCAGCAGCCAGAGACTAGCGGGAGGGCATGAGCAGTTCTTC.

The rearrangement uses TRBV7-2 and TRBJ1-4; maybe TRBD1 (6 bases). CDR3 size: 14 residues. Trimming cost V 5 bases and J 7 bases, with 14 bases left between them. Germline V CDR1 and CDR2: SGHTA, FQGNSA. The CDR3 sequence is CASSLGGASEKLFF. CDR3 in DNA: TGTGCCAGCAGCCTGGGGGGGGCAAGTGAAAAACTGTTTTTT.